The clone carrying this T cell receptor (beta chain) was detected only once. The protocol was immunoSEQ multiplex PCR, while the TCRdb copy is restricted to in-frame clones and leaves out a portion. The sample shows 80,000 to 95,000 clones, 81% of them seen only once. The sample comes from a study of blood T cell repertoires in COVID-19. The germline CDR1 and CDR2 sequences are MNHEY and SVGAGI. CDR3 size: 13 residues. V was shortened by 8 bases and J by 5 bases, with 15 bases between the two germline ends. The clonotype was recovered from an elderly man with active or convalescent COVID-19. The sample was peripheral blood. This chain connects TRBV6-5 to TRBJ2-5; a weak D match, TRBD2 (7 bases). In DNA form, the CDR3 reads TGTGCCAGCTCGCGGGGGCGGAGGGAGACCCAGTACTTC. Its translation is CASSRGRRETQYF.